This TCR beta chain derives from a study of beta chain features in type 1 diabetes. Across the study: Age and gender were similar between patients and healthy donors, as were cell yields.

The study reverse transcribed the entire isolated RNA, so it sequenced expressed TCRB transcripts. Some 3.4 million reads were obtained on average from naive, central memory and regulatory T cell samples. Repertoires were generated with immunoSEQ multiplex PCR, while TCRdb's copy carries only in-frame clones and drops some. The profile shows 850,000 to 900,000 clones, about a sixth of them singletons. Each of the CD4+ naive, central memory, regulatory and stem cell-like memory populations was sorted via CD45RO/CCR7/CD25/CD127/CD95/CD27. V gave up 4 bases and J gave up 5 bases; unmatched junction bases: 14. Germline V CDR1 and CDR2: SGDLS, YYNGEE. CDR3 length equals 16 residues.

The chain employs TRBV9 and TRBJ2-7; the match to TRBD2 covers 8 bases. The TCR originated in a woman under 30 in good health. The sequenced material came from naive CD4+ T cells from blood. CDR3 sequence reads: CASSPHAGGRIDEQYF. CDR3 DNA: TGTGCCAGCAGCCCCCACGCCGGCGGGAGGATCGACGAGCAGTACTTC.